One TCR beta chain is described in this entry. No antigen is known for it. No base-level quality is on record; no much larger clone is a single base apart. This sample was taken from a study of shared clonotypes between healthy human individuals (TCRdb year 2020). Concerning the study at large: A couple of women and three men aged 18 to 49 years were included in the cohort. Each donor's leukapheresis produced roughly between roughly 0.85 and 9.5 billion PBMCs. To increase sequencing depth and limit assay-specific biases, different laboratories used diverse techniques to prepare libraries and sequence TCR repertoires. Blood TCR repertoires of roughly five healthy adults were deeply sequenced to estimate repertoire size and the extent of clonotype sharing between individuals. Per donor, three plates each were used for CD4 naive and CD4 memory, two for CD8 naive, and one for CD8 memory.

Its CDR3 holds 15 amino acids, cysteine through phenylalanine. The DNA shown is the 45-base CDR3, in frame from base 1. V was cut back by 2 bases and J by 6 bases, leaving a gap of 17 bases between them. The germline V gene supplies CDR1 KGHSH and CDR2 LQKENI. The donors were healthy, HIV-negative adults who had no recently reported acute infections or vaccinations. All donors were Caucasian adults living in Nashville, Tennessee, USA. CD4+ T cells were enriched through magnetic negative selection, after which naive cells were positively selected on CD45RA and the remaining negative fraction served as the memory subset. After blood collection by leukapheresis, PBMCs were isolated using Ficoll-Histopaque density gradient centrifugation and then cryopreserved in the vapor phase of liquid nitrogen. Analytical flow cytometry was used to check the purity and quantity of every magnetically sorted T cell population. From each sorted fraction, genomic DNA was isolated and quantified by UV absorbance on a Nanodrop 2000c.

TCR CDR3 regions were amplified from genomic DNA by multiplex PCR using the deep immunoSEQ assay. Extracted genomic DNA from each cell subset was distributed evenly across all wells of several immunoSEQ 96-well plates, and each plate was treated as a replicate. For sorted subsets, 150 to 200 ng genomic DNA, equal to tens of thousands of T cell genomes, was loaded into each replicate PCR. Purified libraries were quantified with a Qubit 3.0 fluorometer, sized on a Bioanalyzer 2100, and re-quantified with the KAPA Library Quantification kit. A separate single-read 150-cycle Illumina NextSeq 550 flow cell was used to sequence each immunoSEQ 96-well plate. Processing in the source paper ran as follows. Because the immunoSEQ output included only junctional sequences and no quality scores, the filtering could not be the same as the filtering used for full-length reads. To assign V/J genes and CDR3, sequences were annotated against IMGT germline references using PyIR, a Python wrapper for IgBLAST v1.9. Reads were removed for weak V/J assignments (E-value above 1e-6), missing CDR3, stop codons, out-of-frame junctions, or ambiguous translated residues. V3J clonotypes were defined as sequences sharing an identical inferred V gene, J gene, and CDR3 amino acid sequence. Percentage overlap between repertoires was computed as shared unique clonotypes divided by the size of the smaller repertoire. Richness of each repertoire was evaluated using RTK rarefaction, the Chao1 estimator, and Recon v2.1 estimates of unobserved clonotypes. Generation probabilities were computed with OLGA for all TCRbeta clonotypes obtained by the gDNA method from a few donors. TCRdb stores this immuneACCESS table with in-frame sequences only. Part of the clones is absent; in the studies checked, under half of the shortfall reflects unresolved V genes, and no reason is known for the rest. V and J calls and clone size are given by that table; D and trimming were obtained from the DNA. Here the sample has 2,100,000 or so clones; 90% to 97% occur a single time. In total, the top ten clones hold around 0.13% of the sample.

What the study reported, not specific to this receptor: The small number of donors limited the genetic and exposure-history diversity represented. Rarefaction of sorted-subset datasets indicated incomplete sequencing despite the large sequencing depth. Estimated clonotype richness was generally larger for naive than for memory subsets. Compared with non-shared clonotypes, clonotypes shared by all four sorted-subset donors had higher generation probabilities. About 5% of naive CD4, 3.5% of naive CD8, around 2.3% of memory CD4, and roughly 0.4% of memory CD8 clonotypes were shared across four donors. Pairwise subsampling led to the expectation that sequencing depth would affect the degree of clonotype sharing among donors. Only blood was sampled, and tissue TCR repertoires likely differ from those in blood.

The sample was naive CD4+ T cells sorted from blood. According to the study, the label for this sample's cell subset or site signals: CD45RA+ positively selected. This chain is built from TRBV18 and TRBJ2-7; the D region may be TRBD1 or TRBD2, each matching 5 bases equally. The sequence came from a man younger than 30 in good health. The DNA sequence is given as TGTGCCAGCTCACCAATGGCTCAGGGTACTAGCGAGCAGTACTTC. It specifies CASSPMAQGTSEQYF.